The following is a T cell receptor beta chain sequence with its context. The sample originates from a study of blood T cell repertoires in COVID-19. Using immunoSEQ multiplex PCR, the repertoire was profiled, and TCRdb retains in-frame clones only, with some absent. The sample includes 200,000 or so clones, 70% to 90% of them seen just once. The V gene end was trimmed by 5 bases and the J gene end by 2 bases; junction bases not matched to a gene: 8. CDR1 MDHEN and CDR2 SYDVKM come from the germline V gene. This CDR3 comprises 15 residues. This chain joins TRBV28 and TRBJ2-7; 8 nucleotides align to TRBD1. Sequences were obtained from PBMCs or T cells enriched from blood (not recorded which). The TCR sequence derives from a man aged 25 to 40 who had recovered from COVID-19. The CDR3 here is CASSLHPTGAYEQYF. The CDR3 DNA is TGTGCCAGCAGTCTCCACCCGACAGGGGCCTACGAGCAGTACTTC.